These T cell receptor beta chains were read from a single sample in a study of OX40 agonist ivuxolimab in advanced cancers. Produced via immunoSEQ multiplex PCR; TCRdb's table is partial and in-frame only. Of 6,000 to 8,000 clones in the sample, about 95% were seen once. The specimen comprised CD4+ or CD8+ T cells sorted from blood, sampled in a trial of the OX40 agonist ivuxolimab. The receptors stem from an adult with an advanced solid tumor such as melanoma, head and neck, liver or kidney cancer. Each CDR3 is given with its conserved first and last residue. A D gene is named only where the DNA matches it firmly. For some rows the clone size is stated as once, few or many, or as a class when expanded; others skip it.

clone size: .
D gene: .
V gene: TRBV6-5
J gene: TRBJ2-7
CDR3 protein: CASSYRLGGGHKYF
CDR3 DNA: TGTGCCAGCAGTTACCGTCTCGGTGGGGGGCACAAGTACTTC

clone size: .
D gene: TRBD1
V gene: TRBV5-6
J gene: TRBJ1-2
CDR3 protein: CASSLSGQGAVYGYTF
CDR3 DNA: TGTGCCAGCAGCTTGAGTGGACAGGGGGCGGTCTATGGCTACACCTTC

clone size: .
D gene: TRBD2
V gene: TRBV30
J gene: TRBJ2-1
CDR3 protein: CAWKRVAGGPGQFF
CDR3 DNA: TGTGCCTGGAAGAGAGTAGCGGGAGGGCCGGGACAGTTCTTC

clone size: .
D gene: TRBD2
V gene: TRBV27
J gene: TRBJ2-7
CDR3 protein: CASSLSLAGSQLYEQYF
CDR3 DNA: TGTGCCAGCAGTTTGTCGCTAGCGGGATCACAACTCTACGAGCAGTACTTC

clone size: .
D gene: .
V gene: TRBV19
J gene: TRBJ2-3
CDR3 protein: CASSIGGSSTDTQYF
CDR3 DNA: TGTGCCAGTAGTATAGGAGGCAGTAGCACAGATACGCAGTATTTT

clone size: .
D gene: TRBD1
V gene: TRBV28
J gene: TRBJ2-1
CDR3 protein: CASSSSPGGPYNEQFF
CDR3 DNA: TGTGCCAGCAGTTCCTCACCAGGGGGCCCCTACAATGAGCAGTTCTTC

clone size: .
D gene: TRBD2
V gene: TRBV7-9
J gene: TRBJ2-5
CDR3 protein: CASSLLAGGETQYF
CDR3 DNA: TGTGCCAGCAGCTTATTGGCCGGGGGGGAGACCCAGTACTTC

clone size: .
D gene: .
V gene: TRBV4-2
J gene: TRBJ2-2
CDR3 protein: CASSQDLGARGTGELFF
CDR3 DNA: TGTGCCAGCAGCCAAGATTTGGGGGCCCGGGGCACCGGGGAGCTGTTTTTT

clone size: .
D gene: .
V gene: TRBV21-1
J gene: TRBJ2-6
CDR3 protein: CASSKVRGAGINPGANVLTF
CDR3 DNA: TGTGCCAGCAGCAAAGTACGAGGGGCAGGGATTAACCCTGGGGCCAACGTCCTGACTTTC

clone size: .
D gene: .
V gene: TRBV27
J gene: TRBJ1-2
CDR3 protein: CASSFRGVAGVYGYTF
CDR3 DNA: TGTGCCAGCAGTTTCCGCGGCGTGGCAGGAGTCTATGGCTACACCTTC

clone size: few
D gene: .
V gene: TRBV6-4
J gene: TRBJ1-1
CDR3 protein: CASSEDVLAEAFF
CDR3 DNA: TGTGCCAGCAGTGAGGATGTCCTAGCTGAAGCTTTCTTT

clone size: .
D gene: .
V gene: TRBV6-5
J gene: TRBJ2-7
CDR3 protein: CASSYSGQGSYEQYF
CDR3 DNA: TGTGCCAGCAGTTACTCCGGACAAGGCTCCTACGAGCAGTACTTC

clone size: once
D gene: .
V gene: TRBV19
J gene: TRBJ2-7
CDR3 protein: CASSMIGVSEQYF
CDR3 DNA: TGTGCCAGTAGTATGATCGGCGTCTCCGAGCAGTACTTC

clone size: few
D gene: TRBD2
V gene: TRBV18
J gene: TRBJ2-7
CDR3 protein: CASSPRLAGGYEQYF
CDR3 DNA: TGTGCCAGCTCACCACGACTAGCGGGAGGCTACGAGCAGTACTTC

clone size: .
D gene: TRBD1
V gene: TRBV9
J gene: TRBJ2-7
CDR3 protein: CASSKGGTGGYEQYF
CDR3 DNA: TGTGCCAGCAGCAAAGGGGGGACAGGGGGTTACGAGCAGTACTTC

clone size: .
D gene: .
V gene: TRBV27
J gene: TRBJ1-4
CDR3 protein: CASSLSPGGDEKLFF
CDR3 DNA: TGTGCCAGCAGTTTATCGCCCGGGGGGGATGAAAAACTGTTTTTT

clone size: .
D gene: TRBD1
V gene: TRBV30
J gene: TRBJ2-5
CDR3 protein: CAWSGQGLDRQETQYF
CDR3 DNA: TGTGCCTGGAGCGGACAGGGCCTAGATCGGCAAGAGACCCAGTACTTC

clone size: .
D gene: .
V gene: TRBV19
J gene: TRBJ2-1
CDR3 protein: CASSIGSDYNEQFF
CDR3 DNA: TGTGCCAGTAGTATCGGCAGCGATTACAATGAGCAGTTCTTC

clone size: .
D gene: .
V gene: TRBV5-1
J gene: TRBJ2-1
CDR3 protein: CASSTAASSYNEQFF
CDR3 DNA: TGCGCCAGCAGCACGGCGGCGAGCTCCTACAATGAGCAGTTCTTC

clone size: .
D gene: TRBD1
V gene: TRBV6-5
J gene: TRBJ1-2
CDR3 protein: CASSYSSRQGWYGYTF
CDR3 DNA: TGTGCCAGCAGTTACTCGTCTAGACAGGGGTGGTATGGCTACACCTTC

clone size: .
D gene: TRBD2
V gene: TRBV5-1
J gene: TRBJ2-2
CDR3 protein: CASSLSLAGAGTGELFF
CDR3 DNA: TGCGCCAGCAGCTTGTCGCTAGCGGGAGCGGGAACCGGGGAGCTGTTTTTT

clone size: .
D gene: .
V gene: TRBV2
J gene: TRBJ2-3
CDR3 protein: CASSGGGTDTQYF
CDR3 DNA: TGTGCCAGCAGTGGTGGGGGCACAGATACGCAGTATTTT

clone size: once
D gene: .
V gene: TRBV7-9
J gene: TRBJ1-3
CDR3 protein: CASSLVLGYGNTIYF
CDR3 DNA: TGTGCCAGCAGCTTAGTCCTAGGGTATGGAAACACCATATATTTT

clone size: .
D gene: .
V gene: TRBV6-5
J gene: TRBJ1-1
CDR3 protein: CASSYSAGEKAFF
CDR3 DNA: TGTGCCAGCAGTTACTCGGCAGGGGAGAAAGCTTTCTTT

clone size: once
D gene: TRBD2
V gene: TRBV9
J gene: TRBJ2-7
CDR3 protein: CASSVGASGSLFEQYF
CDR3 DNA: TGTGCCAGCAGCGTAGGGGCCAGCGGGAGTCTTTTCGAGCAGTACTTC

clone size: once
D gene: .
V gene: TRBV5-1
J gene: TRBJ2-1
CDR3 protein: CASSLESSLSNNEQFF
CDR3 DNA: TGCGCCAGCAGCTTGGAATCTAGCCTCTCCAACAATGAGCAGTTCTTC

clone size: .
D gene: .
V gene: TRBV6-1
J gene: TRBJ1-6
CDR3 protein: CATKTQSSYNSPLHF
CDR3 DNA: TGTGCCACCAAAACACAGAGCTCCTATAATTCACCCCTCCACTTT

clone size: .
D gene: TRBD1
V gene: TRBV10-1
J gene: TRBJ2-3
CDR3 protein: CASKVGQGATDTQYF
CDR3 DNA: TGCGCCAGCAAGGTTGGGCAGGGGGCGACGGATACGCAGTATTTT

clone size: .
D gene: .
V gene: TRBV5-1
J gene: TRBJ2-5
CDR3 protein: CASSWGEETQYF
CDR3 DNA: TGCGCCAGCAGCTGGGGGGAAGAGACCCAGTACTTC

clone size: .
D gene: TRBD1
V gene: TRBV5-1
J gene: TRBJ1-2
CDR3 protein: CASSPGQGAQGYTF
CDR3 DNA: TGCGCCAGCAGCCCGGGACAGGGGGCGCAGGGCTACACCTTC

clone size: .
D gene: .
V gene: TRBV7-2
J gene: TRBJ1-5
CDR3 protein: CASSLFHGGNQPQHF
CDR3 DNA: TGTGCCAGCAGCTTATTCCATGGTGGCAATCAGCCCCAGCATTTT

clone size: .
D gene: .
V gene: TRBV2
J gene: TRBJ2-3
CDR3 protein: CASRWDFLPSTDTQYF
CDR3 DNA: TGTGCCAGCAGGTGGGACTTTCTCCCTAGCACAGATACGCAGTATTTT

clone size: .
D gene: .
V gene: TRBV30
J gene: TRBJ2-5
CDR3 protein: CAWRAAPLQETQYF
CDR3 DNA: TGTGCCTGGAGGGCAGCGCCCCTCCAAGAGACCCAGTACTTC

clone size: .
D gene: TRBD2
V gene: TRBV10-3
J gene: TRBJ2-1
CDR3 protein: CASGLAGGGGDNEQFF
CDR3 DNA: TGTGCCAGCGGACTAGCGGGAGGGGGCGGGGACAATGAGCAGTTCTTC

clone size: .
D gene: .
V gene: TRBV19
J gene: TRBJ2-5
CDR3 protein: CASSIGTGWETQYF
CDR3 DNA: TGTGCCAGTAGTATCGGCACAGGGTGGGAGACCCAGTACTTC

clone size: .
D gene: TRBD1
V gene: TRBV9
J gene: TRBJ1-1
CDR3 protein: CASSVVPLGTGGRDTEAFF
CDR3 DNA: TGTGCCAGCAGCGTAGTTCCACTCGGGACAGGCGGGAGGGACACTGAAGCTTTCTTT

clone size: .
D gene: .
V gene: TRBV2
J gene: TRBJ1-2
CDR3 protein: CASHRAPNYGYTF
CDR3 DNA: TGTGCCAGCCACAGGGCCCCTAACTATGGCTACACCTTC

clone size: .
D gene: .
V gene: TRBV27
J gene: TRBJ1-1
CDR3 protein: CASKGEMNTEAFF
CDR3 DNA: TGTGCCAGCAAGGGCGAAATGAACACTGAAGCTTTCTTT

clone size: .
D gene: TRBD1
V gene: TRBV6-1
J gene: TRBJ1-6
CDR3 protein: CASSPGQGLFRSLHF
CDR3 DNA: TGTGCCAGCAGCCCGGGACAGGGCCTCTTCAGGTCCCTCCACTTT

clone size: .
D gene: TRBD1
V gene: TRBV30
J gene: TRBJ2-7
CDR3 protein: CAWSPGQGSYEQYF
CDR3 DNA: TGTGCCTGGAGTCCGGGACAGGGTTCCTACGAGCAGTACTTC

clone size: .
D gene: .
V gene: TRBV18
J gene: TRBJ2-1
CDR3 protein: CASSPGGDEQFF
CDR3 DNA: TGTGCCAGCTCACCCGGCGGCGATGAGCAGTTCTTC

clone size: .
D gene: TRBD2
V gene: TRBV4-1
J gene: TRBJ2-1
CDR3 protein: CASSQGLAGGQNEQFF
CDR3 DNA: TGCGCCAGCAGCCAAGGACTAGCGGGAGGACAAAATGAGCAGTTCTTC

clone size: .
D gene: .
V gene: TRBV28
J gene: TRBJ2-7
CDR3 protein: CASSLVSGSYYEQYF
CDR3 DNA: TGTGCCAGCAGTTTAGTTTCGGGCAGCTACTACGAGCAGTACTTC

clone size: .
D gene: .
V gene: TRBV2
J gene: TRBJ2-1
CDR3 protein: CASKTGSSYNEQFF
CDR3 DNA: TGTGCCAGCAAGACTGGGAGCTCCTACAATGAGCAGTTCTTC

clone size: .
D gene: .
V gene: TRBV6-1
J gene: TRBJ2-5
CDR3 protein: CASSVSGEQETQYF
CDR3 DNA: TGTGCCAGCAGTGTATCAGGGGAGCAAGAGACCCAGTACTTC